A single sample is the source of the 12 T cell receptor beta chains below, sequenced in a study of T cell clones after liver transplantation. The assay was immunoSEQ multiplex PCR, and TCRdb's table has in-frame clones only and misses some. The repertoire has over 8,500 clones, 60% to 85% of them found once; the top ten carry 24%. The specimen was CD4+ T cells from blood, collected 32 months after liver transplant. The receptors were sampled from a human patient who received a liver transplant. Some T cells may be graft donor cells.

This sequence joins TRBV6-1 and TRBJ2-2; 8 positions match TRBD2. The CDR3 consists of 15 residues. With 2 bases clipped from V and 1 base from J, the junction kept 0 bases outside the gene matches. Germline assignment: CDR1 MNHNS and CDR2 SASEGT. CDR3: CASSELAGNTGELFF. The CDR3 DNA sequence: TGTGCCAGCAGTGAACTAGCGGGGAACACCGGGGAGCTGTTTTTT.

The V call is TRBV27, the J call TRBJ1-2; no clear D gene. Germline V lookup: CDR1 MNHEY, CDR2 SMNVEV (reference sequence). The CDR3 covers 15 residues. V was clipped by 3 bases and J by 8 bases, with 19 bases between them. The DNA for the CDR3 is TGTGCCAGCAGTTTCTCCTTCGGGGTGATCGACGGCTACACCTTC. Translation gives CASSFSFGVIDGYTF.

This clone was observed a handful of times. The chain carries TRBV19 and TRBJ2-7, with 9 nucleotides matching TRBD1. Germline assignment: CDR1 LNHDA and CDR2 SQIVND (reference sequence). J was trimmed by 7 bases and V by 5 bases; bases with no gene match: 9. The CDR3 extends over 14 amino acids. The CDR3: CASSLRTGAREQYF. The CDR3 DNA reads TGTGCCAGTAGTTTGCGGACAGGGGCGCGGGAGCAGTACTTC.

This rearrangement joins TRBV7-9 to TRBJ2-5; a weak D match, TRBD1 (6 bases). The V and J ends lost 5 bases and 5 bases respectively, with 18 bases between them. The germline gives CDR1 SEHNR, CDR2 FQNEAQ (reference sequence). There are 15 residues in the CDR3. The CDR3 region has the DNA TGTGCCAGCAGCGACGACAGGTCCCAGGTCGAGACCCAGTACTTC. Its translation: CASSDDRSQVETQYF.

This clone was seen a handful of times. V and J are TRBV7-2 and TRBJ2-5; maybe TRBD1 (5 bases). This CDR3 spans 13 amino acids. V lost 4 bases and J 5 bases, leaving 11 bases between the germline ends. Per germline, CDR1 SGHTA and CDR2 FQGNSA. The CDR3 is CASSSRDWETQYF. CDR3 nucleotides: TGTGCCAGCAGCTCCAGGGATTGGGAGACCCAGTACTTC.

This chain connects TRBV4-3 to TRBJ1-1; D is perhaps TRBD1 (5 bases). This CDR3 is built from 14 residues. V lost 4 bases and J 3 bases, leaving 12 bases between the germline ends. Germline V gives CDR1 LGHNA, CDR2 YSLEER. CDR3 coding DNA: TGCGCCAGCAGCCTAGGGGTTGGGTACACTGAAGCTTTCTTT. Translated, it gives CASSLGVGYTEAFF.

This clone was observed a few times. The chain combines TRBV13 with TRBJ2-1; 7 nucleotides line up with TRBD1. The CDR3 totals 16 residues. Germline values: CDR1 PRHDT, CDR2 FYEKMQ (reference sequence). V shed 5 bases, J shed 3 bases, and the junction held 10 bases outside the gene matches. The CDR3, as DNA: TGTGCCAGCAGCGTAGAAGGGACAGAGAGCTACAATGAGCAGTTCTTC. It encodes CASSVEGTESYNEQFF.

The chain combines TRBV6-5 with TRBJ2-1; 8 bases fit TRBD2. Germline CDR1 and CDR2: MNHEY and SVGAGI. The ends lost 6 bases at V and 8 bases at J; junction bases unmatched: 12. CDR3 length: 15 amino acids. CDR3 amino acids: CASRPGTRASHEQFF. DNA for the CDR3: TGTGCCAGCAGACCCGGGACTAGGGCTTCCCATGAGCAGTTCTTC.

This clone came up once. V usage is TRBV15 and J usage is TRBJ1-4, with D perhaps matching TRBD1 (5 bases). Trimming pared 5 bases from V and 0 bases from J, leaving 16 bases between. Germline V gene data show CDR1 as LNHNV and CDR2 as YYDKDF (reference sequence). The CDR3 covers 17 residues. CDR3 coding DNA: TGTGCCACCAGCTCGCGGGCCGGGGGGGCAACTAATGAAAAACTGTTTTTT. This sequence encodes CATSSRAGGATNEKLFF.

This rearrangement joins TRBV4-1 to TRBJ2-3; D might be TRBD2 (6 bases). Per the germline V gene, CDR1 is MGHRA and CDR2 is YSYEKL. V was clipped by 0 bases and J by 4 bases, with 8 bases between them. This CDR3 region has 14 residues. The CDR3 is CASSQDPGADTQYF. The CDR3 region has the DNA TGCGCCAGCAGCCAAGATCCGGGGGCAGATACGCAGTATTTT.

The chain employs TRBV19 and TRBJ1-2; 9 nucleotides agree with TRBD1. The trim removed 6 bases at V and 7 bases at J, leaving 6 bases unmatched. The CDR3 consists of 13 residues. The germline gives CDR1 LNHDA, CDR2 SQIVND (reference sequence). The CDR3 region is CASSTGGRGGYTF. The CDR3 DNA sequence: TGTGCCAGTAGCACAGGGGGCAGAGGTGGCTACACCTTC.

J is TRBJ2-5 and V is TRBV2; 15 nucleotides match TRBD2. This CDR3 spans 19 amino acids. V lost 0 bases to trimming and J lost 1 base; unmatched junction nucleotides: 6. Germline assignment: CDR1 SNHLY and CDR2 FYNNEI. The CDR3 reads CASSEARGLAGGPQETQYF. The CDR3 DNA follows: TGTGCCAGCAGTGAAGCCCGGGGACTAGCGGGAGGCCCCCAAGAGACCCAGTACTTC.